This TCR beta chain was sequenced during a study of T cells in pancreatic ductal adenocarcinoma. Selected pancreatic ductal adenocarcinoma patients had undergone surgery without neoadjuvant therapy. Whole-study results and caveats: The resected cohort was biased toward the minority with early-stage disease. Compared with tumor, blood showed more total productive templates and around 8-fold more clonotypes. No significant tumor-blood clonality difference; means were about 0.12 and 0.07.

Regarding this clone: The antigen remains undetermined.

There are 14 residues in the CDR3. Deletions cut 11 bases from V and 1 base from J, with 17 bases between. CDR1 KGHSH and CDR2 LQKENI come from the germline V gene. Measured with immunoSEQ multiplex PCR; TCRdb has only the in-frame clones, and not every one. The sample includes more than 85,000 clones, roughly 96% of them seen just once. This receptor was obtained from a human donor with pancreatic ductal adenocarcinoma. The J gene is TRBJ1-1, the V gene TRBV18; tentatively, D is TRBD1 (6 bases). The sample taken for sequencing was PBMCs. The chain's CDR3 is CASSQAQGNTEAFF. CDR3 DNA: TGTGCCTCCTCCCAGGCACAGGGGAACACTGAAGCTTTCTTT.